This record concerns one TCR beta chain sequence. Its antigen is currently unknown. The data were produced by immunoSEQ multiplex PCR, yet TCRdb's version contains in-frame clones alone and is incomplete. The data show fewer than 85,000 clones, approximately 90% seen once. The CDR3 is made up of 13 amino acids. Trimming removed 0 bases at V and 2 bases at J, with 6 bases between. Germline lookup yields CDR1 SGHRS and CDR2 YFSETQ. This entry comes from a study of T cell responses to AZD1222 COVID-19 vaccine. Study-wide results and caveats: Repertoire sampling was restricted to post-peak T cell response timepoints. Donors in the cohort were predominantly white British and more often female, and clonal diversity was possibly underestimated.

The sequence was collected from an adult in good health. The sample consisted of peripheral blood, taken on day 0 of MenACWY control vaccination. This sequence joins TRBV5-1 and TRBJ2-7; D remains ambiguous. The CDR3 loop reads CASSLDYPYEQYF. In DNA form, the CDR3 reads TGCGCCAGCAGCTTGGATTACCCCTACGAGCAGTACTTC. Based on the CDR3 plus reference TRBV5-1 and TRBJ2-7, the full variable domain is KAGVTQTPRYLIKTRGQQVTLSCSPISGHRSVSWYQQTPGQGLQFLFEYFSETQRNKGNFPGRFSGRQFSNSRSEMNVSTLELGDSALYLCASSLDYPYEQYFGPGTRLTVT.